This TCR beta chain was profiled in a study of regulatory T cells in long-lasting Graves disease. Assembly of TCR beta libraries relied on iRepertoire HTBI primers together with Arm-PCR of CDR3 regions. TCRdb reprocessed the multiplex PCR reads via MiXCR and lists one record per CDR3 protein. The sample consists of almost 350,000 distinct CDR3 sequences, less than 20% of them appearing once. On this clonotype: As yet, its antigen is unknown.

The CDR3 covers 13 residues. The germline CDR1 and CDR2 sequences are SQVTM and ANQGSEA. V lost 5 bases to trimming and J lost 4 bases, with 14 bases between them. Study outcomes and limitations: Persistent Graves' patients showed reduced TCR diversity versus newly diagnosed patients. Exclusively peripheral blood, rather than thyroid tissue, was studied. When disease was persistent, TRBV28, TRBJ1-2 and TRBJ2-5 were the favored segments.

Time point of the sample: persistent/refractory GD, antithyroid drugs over 5 years with positive TRAb. Following extraction of RNA from PBMCs, that RNA was used to make the TCR library. The material sequenced was peripheral blood mononuclear cells (PBMCs), taken when the disease was refractory, from a patient treated with antithyroid drugs. The receptor's source is a female donor with Graves disease. The V gene is TRBV29-1, the J gene TRBJ1-1; D is ambiguous. In nucleotides, the CDR3 is TGCAGCGTTTCCCCCCTACATGGCACTGAAGCTTTCTTT. Translation: CSVSPLHGTEAFF.